This is a list of T cell receptor beta chains from one sample in a study of cytomegalovirus exposure and HLA in healthy donors. The assay was immunoSEQ multiplex PCR, and TCRdb's table has in-frame clones only and misses some. The profile shows tens of thousands of clones, around 94% of them singletons. The sequencing input was PBMCs. All receptors come from a woman under 30 in good health and CMV-seropositive. Both conserved end residues are trimmed from each CDR3. D genes are given only for firm matches. The listing skips clone size in some rows; elsewhere it reads once, few, many or a size class.

D,size,J,V,CDR3
NA,NA,TRBJ2-1,TRBV18,ASSPQRSEQF
TRBD2,NA,TRBJ2-7,TRBV19,ASRATGTSGMWGPYEQY
NA,NA,TRBJ1-5,TRBV4-1,ASSKGRDNQPQH
TRBD2,NA,TRBJ2-1,TRBV7-2,ASSPGLAGREQF
NA,NA,TRBJ2-7,TRBV7-2,ASSFRGRQSYEQY
NA,NA,TRBJ1-5,TRBV2,ASSGPGGGTDNQPQH
NA,NA,TRBJ1-6,TRBV27,ASRQGWDNSPLH
TRBD1,NA,TRBJ1-1,TRBV12-5,ASGLVAGGRTEAF
NA,NA,TRBJ1-4,TRBV4-2,ASSQDQGQGSGEKLF
NA,NA,TRBJ2-2,TRBV5-1,ASSLRYTGELF
NA,NA,TRBJ2-5,TRBV7-2,ASSKDRLETQY
NA,NA,TRBJ1-2,TRBV10-2,ASSERGALRGYT
TRBD1,NA,TRBJ2-3,TRBV2,ASIPTGGLADTQY
TRBD1,NA,TRBJ1-6,TRBV2,ASSLSTGGPLH
TRBD1,NA,TRBJ1-1,TRBV5-1,ASSPGQGTEAF
NA,NA,TRBJ2-2,TRBV6-1,ASSKESLVSGELF
NA,once,TRBJ2-7,TRBV10-3,AISERQISYEQY
TRBD1,NA,TRBJ2-5,TRBV14,ASSQYSQGARETQY
NA,NA,TRBJ1-6,TRBV28,ASRPSGEGASPLH
NA,NA,TRBJ2-7,TRBV7-8,ASSLIPKGQGYEQY
NA,NA,TRBJ2-3,TRBV5-4,ASSLPAQTRDTQY
NA,NA,TRBJ2-7,TRBV7-2,ASSRGVHEQY